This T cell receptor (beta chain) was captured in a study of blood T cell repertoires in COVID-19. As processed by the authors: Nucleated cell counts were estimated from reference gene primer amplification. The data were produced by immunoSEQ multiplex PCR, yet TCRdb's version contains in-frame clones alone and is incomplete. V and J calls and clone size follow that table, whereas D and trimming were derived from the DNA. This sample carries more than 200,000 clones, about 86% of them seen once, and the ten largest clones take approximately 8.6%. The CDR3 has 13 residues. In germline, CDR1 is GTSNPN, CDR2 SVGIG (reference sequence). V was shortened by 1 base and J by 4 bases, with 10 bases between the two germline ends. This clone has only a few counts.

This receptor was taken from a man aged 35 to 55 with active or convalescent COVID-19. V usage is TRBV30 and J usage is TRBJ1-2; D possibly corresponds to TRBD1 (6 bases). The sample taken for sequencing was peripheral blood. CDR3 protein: CAWSALGGYGYTF. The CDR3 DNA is TGTGCCTGGAGTGCTCTAGGGGGCTATGGCTACACCTTC.